Listed here are 14 T cell receptor beta chains from one sample, sequenced in a study of blood T cell repertoires in COVID-19. The method was immunoSEQ multiplex PCR; TCRdb's version includes in-frame clones alone and lacks a portion of them. This table holds roughly 190,000 clones, about four fifths found once. Input material: PBMCs or T cells enriched from blood (not recorded which). Receptors originate from a woman in her twenties or thirties who had recovered from COVID-19.

The chain carries TRBV15 and TRBJ2-7, with D tentatively TRBD2 (5 bases). V was clipped by 0 bases and J by 3 bases, with 15 bases between them. This CDR3 region has 16 residues. Germline V gene lookup returns CDR1 LNHNV and CDR2 YYDKDF (reference sequence). The CDR3 DNA sequence: TGTGCCACCAGCAGAGAAGGCCTAGCTTTGGGCTACGAGCAGTACTTC. Its protein product is CATSREGLALGYEQYF.

This clone was counted once. The chain links TRBV6-1 to TRBJ2-5, with 9 bases identical to TRBD2. The CDR3 loop spans 15 amino acids. The germline CDR1 and CDR2 sequences are MNHNS and SASEGT. With 3 bases clipped from V and 5 bases from J, the junction kept 7 bases outside the gene matches. CDR3 sequence (DNA): TGTGCCAGCAGTGACCTAGCGGGGTGGCGGGAGACCCAGTACTTC. Amino acids: CASSDLAGWRETQYF.

The chain joins TRBV29-1 to TRBJ1-2; possibly TRBD1 for D (6 bases). The CDR3 has 15 residues. V was cut by 5 bases and J by 2 bases, with 18 bases left in between. Germline CDR1 reads SQVTM; CDR2 reads ANQGSEA. The CDR3 sequence: CSVPDRRRSNYGYTF. DNA of the CDR3: TGCAGCGTTCCCGACAGGAGAAGATCCAACTATGGCTACACCTTC.

The CDR3 sequence is CASSLYNSQETQYF. DNA for the CDR3: TGTGCCAGCAGCTTGTATAACAGCCAAGAGACCCAGTACTTC. This chain connects TRBV5-4 to TRBJ2-5; D remains unclear. CDR1 is SGHNT and CDR2 is YYREEE in the germline V gene (reference sequence). This CDR3 region has 14 residues. V was pared by 1 base and J by 1 base, with 8 bases between.

The V and J genes are TRBV2 and TRBJ1-3, with D hard to call. CDR1 SNHLY and CDR2 FYNNEI come from the germline V gene. CDR3 length: 13 residues. The ends were cut back, 7 bases at V and 0 bases at J, with 7 bases in the middle. As DNA, the CDR3 is TGTGCCAGCAAGCAGGACTCTGGAAACACCATATATTTT. As protein: CASKQDSGNTIYF.

The J gene is TRBJ2-1, the V gene TRBV5-6, with TRBD2 matching over 11 bases. CDR1 SGHDT and CDR2 YYEEEE come from the germline V gene. The trim removed 5 bases at V and 5 bases at J, leaving 6 bases unmatched. The CDR3 contains 15 residues. CDR3: CASSSSGRAHNEQFF. CDR3 bases: TGTGCCAGCAGTAGTAGCGGGAGGGCGCACAATGAGCAGTTCTTC.

Details on this clone: Other DNA sequences of this sample code for an identical CDR3. This chain joins TRBV5-1 and TRBJ2-2, with 8 bases lining up with TRBD2. V trimming: 6 bases; J trimming: 3 bases; junction bases outside the gene matches: 4. The CDR3 covers 14 residues. The germline gives CDR1 SGHRS, CDR2 YFSETQ. The CDR3 sequence: CASTGLVYTGELFF. CDR3 bases: TGCGCCAGCACGGGACTAGTATACACCGGGGAGCTGTTTTTT.

V usage is TRBV30 and J usage is TRBJ1-1, with 7 bases fitting TRBD1. Looked up from germline, CDR1 is GTSNPN and CDR2 is SVGIG (reference sequence). This CDR3 has 15 amino acids. The trim removed 3 bases at V and 1 base at J, leaving 8 bases unmatched. The CDR3: CAWRGYGTENTEAFF. The CDR3 bases are TGTGCCTGGAGGGGATACGGGACAGAGAACACTGAAGCTTTCTTT.

The gene calls are TRBV5-4 and TRBJ2-2; D possibly corresponds to TRBD1 (5 bases). Trimming took 4 bases from V and 1 from J, leaving 8 bases between them. The CDR3 sequence is 14 residues long. CDR1 and CDR2 from the germline V gene are SGHNT and YYREEE (reference sequence). In DNA form, the CDR3 reads TGTGCCAGCAGCACTACAGGGAACACCGGGGAGCTGTTTTTT. Translating it yields CASSTTGNTGELFF.

A remark on this clone: The same CDR3 is also encoded by other DNA sequences in this sample. This chain links TRBV6-1 with TRBJ1-1; D is uncertain. Germline V gene sequence: CDR1 MNHNS, CDR2 SASEGT. This CDR3 contains 13 residues. V gave up 3 bases and J gave up 1 base, with 6 bases separating them. The CDR3 coding sequence is TGTGCCAGCAGTGAGGCACGGAACACTGAAGCTTTCTTT. Its translation: CASSEARNTEAFF.

V usage is TRBV28 and J usage is TRBJ1-6; D unresolved. Between the trimmed V and J ends, which lost 5 bases and 11 bases, there was a span of 19 bases. The CDR3 sequence is 15 residues long. Germline V gene data show CDR1 as MDHEN and CDR2 as SYDVKM. The CDR3: CASSPPWLRGPPLHF. The CDR3, as DNA: TGTGCCAGCAGTCCCCCCTGGCTGCGGGGTCCACCCCTCCACTTT.

This chain connects TRBV28 to TRBJ1-5; the match to TRBD1 covers 12 bases. With 5 bases clipped from V and 6 bases from J, the junction kept 8 bases outside the gene matches. The length of the CDR3 is 16 residues. CDR1 MDHEN and CDR2 SYDVKM come from the germline V gene. Here the CDR3 reads CASSTPGTGGGQPQHF. The CDR3 nucleotides read TGTGCCAGCAGTACCCCCGGGACAGGGGGCGGTCAGCCCCAGCATTTT.

This chain connects TRBV5-1 to TRBJ1-1, with D maybe TRBD1 (6 bases). The ends were cut back, 3 bases at V and 3 bases at J, with 15 bases in the middle. The CDR3 covers 15 residues. Germline CDR1 is SGHRS and CDR2 is YFSETQ. CDR3 in DNA: TGCGCCAGCAGCTCATTACAGGGACGGGACACTGAAGCTTTCTTT. Translation: CASSSLQGRDTEAFF.

The rearrangement links TRBV4-2 to TRBJ1-1; D might be TRBD1 (6 bases). The length of the CDR3 is 13 residues. Trimming took off 7 bases at V and 0 bases at J, with 9 bases between the two ends. The germline gives CDR1 LGHNA, CDR2 YNFKEQ. The CDR3 bases are TGTGCCAGCAAACGGGACATGAACACTGAAGCTTTCTTT. This gives the protein CASKRDMNTEAFF.